This note documents a single T cell receptor beta chain sequence. Its antigen is undetermined. This entry is derived from a study of T cells in localized non-small cell lung cancer. Sequencing was performed with immunoSEQ multiplex PCR; in TCRdb, only in-frame clones are kept and a portion is missing. The sample holds some 130,000 clones, 70% to 90% seen once. Per germline, CDR1 SGDLS and CDR2 YYNGEE. The CDR3 consists of 15 residues. V lost 3 bases to trimming and J lost 3 bases, with 15 bases between them. Study results and caveats: Higher blood T cell density went with longer overall survival.

The chain recombines TRBV9 with TRBJ1-2; weak D call: TRBD1 (6 bases). The sample consisted of peripheral blood, taken before any cancer treatment. The TCR sequence derives from an older female donor with stage I lung adenocarcinoma. The DNA for the CDR3 is TGTGCCAGCAGCGGGGGGCGCGTTTTGGACTATGGCTACACCTTC. Amino acid sequence: CASSGGRVLDYGYTF.